This T cell receptor beta chain was obtained from a study of blood T cell repertoires in COVID-19 (dated by TCRdb to 2018 to 2020). A note on the overall study: Collaborator samples came from the United States, Italy and Spain and covered acute and convalescent phases of COVID-19. Where available, HLA class I and class II types were taken from metadata supplied by the sample provider and were not determined by assay-based typing. The material from the prospective study consisted of cDNA or gDNA derived from T cells, B-cell-depleted T cells, or PBMCs. Nearly every sample came with metadata listing a de-identified subject ID, COVID-19 status, age in years and sex. Subjects who had been exposed to COVID-19, were actively infected with it, or had recovered from it provided the deeply sampled blood TCRbeta repertoires that made up the dataset. The repertoires were released in a freely available public database intended as a resource for research on the immune response to SARS-CoV-2. Samples were obtained from the ongoing ImmuneRACE study (first 160 participants) and from 1,254 subjects provided by 6 global collaborators. Study-wide findings and limitations: Clinical and demographic metadata were provided uncurated, with the amount varying by source and participant.

The immunoSEQ Assay, a bias-controlled multiplex PCR, was used to amplify TCRbeta CDR3 regions from genomic DNA. The paper's processing steps were these. The number of nucleated cells in each sample was estimated by amplification of reference gene primers within the assay. To quantify the absolute abundance of each unique TCRbeta CDR3 rearrangement, sequence reads were collapsed and filtered. Productive Simpson clonality was computed per sample as the square root of Simpson's diversity index over productive rearrangements. The table was pulled from immuneACCESS by TCRdb, which kept in-frame rearrangements only. Such tables lose some clones; where checked, under half of the loss comes from unresolved V genes, and the rest has no known cause. The V and J calls and clone size come from that table; D and trimming were worked out from the DNA. This sample holds roughly 380,000 clones; about nine tenths were observed only once. 1.5% to 1.7% of the sample comes from the top ten.

At one collaborating source in Seattle, patients were enrolled during active infection and were followed longitudinally through the course of disease. Collaborating institutions collected whole blood in K2EDTA tubes following their own protocols. Collaborator samples were shipped for TCRbeta analysis as frozen whole blood, isolated PBMCs, or DNA extracted from either sample type. Details on this clone: Its recognized antigen is unknown. Base qualities are not provided; no much larger clone lies one nucleotide away.

Including the terminal cysteine and phenylalanine, the CDR3 comprises 15 residues. The read is trimmed to its CDR3 DNA, 45 bases read in frame from base 1. Trimmed from V: 0 bases; trimmed from J: 8 bases; junction bases lacking a gene match: 9. From a lookup of the germline V gene, CDR1 and CDR2 are LGHNA and YSLEER. This receptor was identified in a woman in her 40s with COVID-19, enrolled during active disease. The V and J genes are TRBV4-3 and TRBJ1-2; TRBD1 aligns with 7 central bases. The sample taken for sequencing was peripheral blood. The CDR3 amino acid sequence is: CASSQDRTGWNGYTF. The DNA sequence is as follows: TGCGCCAGCAGCCAAGATCGGACAGGTTGGAACGGCTACACCTTC.